The T cell receptor beta chain under discussion was sequenced for a study of OX40 agonist ivuxolimab in advanced cancers. Overall study findings and caveats: Dose levels from 0.1 to 3.0 mg/kg saw CD4+ and CD8+ blood T cells expand clonally by week 6.

The CDR3 length is 16 residues. V was clipped by 5 bases and J by 3 bases; unmatched bases: 5. Germline lookup yields CDR1 MNHEY and CDR2 SMNVEV (reference sequence). Comment on this clone: What it recognizes is unknown.

Clones were sequenced by immunoSEQ multiplex PCR, and TCRdb holds only the in-frame ones, with some missing. The sample has around 63,000 clones, around 79% seen once. Excluded were patients having autoimmune disease history or systemic immunosuppression. Sequences were derived from CD4+ or CD8+ T cells sorted from blood, sampled in a trial of the OX40 agonist ivuxolimab. The sequence came from an adult with an advanced solid tumor such as melanoma, head and neck, liver or kidney cancer. V and J are TRBV27 and TRBJ2-5, with TRBD2 identical over 14 bases. The CDR3 nucleotides read TGTGCCAGCAGTCCCCGACTAGCGGGAGGGAAAGAGACCCAGTACTTC. Protein: CASSPRLAGGKETQYF.